The 19 T cell receptor beta chains below come from one sample, sequenced in a study of vaccination and CD4 T cells after COVID-19. Their target antigens are unknown. An Oncomine TCR Beta short-read assay was used to sequence the DNA from cultured CD4+ T cells. TCRdb recomputed calls from the PCR reads with MiXCR, one row per CDR3 protein. The data contain 15,000 to 25,000 distinct CDR3 sequences, approximately 53% of them seen just once; the ten biggest clones take up around 9.6%. Treatment described: roughly 11-day PBMC culture with coronavirus spike peptide pools or control peptides (ViraFEST assay). Sequencing was done on a sample of CD4+ T cells from blood, cultured in vitro. These receptors were collected from a human donor who had recovered from COVID-19.

The chain employs TRBV7-9 and TRBJ2-5; D gene unclear. The length of the CDR3 is 13 residues. The V gene's germline CDR1 is SEHNR and CDR2 FQNEAQ (reference sequence). V was clipped by 3 bases and J by 5 bases, with 10 bases between them. The CDR3 sequence is CASSFDRLETQYF. CDR3 DNA sequence: TGTGCCAGCAGCTTCGACCGTCTCGAGACCCAGTACTTC.

The chain has TRBV7-2 and TRBJ1-2, with TRBD1 matching 7 bases. CDR3 length equals 13 residues. CDR1 SGHTA and CDR2 FQGNSA come from the germline V gene. V was pared by 5 bases and J by 8 bases, with 8 bases of the junction left unmatched. This CDR3 reads CASSPTGPWGYTF. The CDR3, as DNA: TGTGCCAGCAGCCCGACAGGGCCCTGGGGCTACACCTTC.

The chain joins TRBV7-2 to TRBJ1-6; weak D call: TRBD1 (6 bases). The V and J ends lost 3 bases and 9 bases respectively, with 12 bases between them. CDR3 length: 14 residues. Germline V gene lookup returns CDR1 SGHTA and CDR2 FQGNSA. The CDR3 loop is CASSFSRGGSPLHF. The CDR3 DNA reads TGTGCCAGCAGCTTCAGCAGGGGAGGTTCACCCCTCCACTTT.

The chain links TRBV7-9 to TRBJ1-1, with D perhaps TRBD1 (5 bases). Between the trimmed V and J ends, which lost 5 bases and 9 bases, there was a span of 10 bases. CDR3 length equals 11 residues. Germline V CDR1 and CDR2: SEHNR, FQNEAQ (reference sequence). Here the CDR3 reads CASSTDSKAFF. CDR3 nucleotide sequence: TGTGCCAGCAGCACTGACAGTAAAGCTTTCTTT. Based on the CDR3 plus reference TRBV7-9 and TRBJ1-1, the full variable domain is DTGVSQNPRHKITKRGQNVTFRCDPISEHNRLYWYRQTLGQGPEFLTYFQNEAQLEKSRLLSDRFSAERPKGSFSTLEIQRTEQGDSAMYLCASSTDSKAFFGQGTRLTVV.

The gene calls are TRBV2 and TRBJ1-1; D perhaps matches TRBD1 (5 bases). This CDR3 is built from 14 residues. Trimming shortened V by 2 bases and J by 5 bases, and 12 bases separated the two germline ends. Germline CDR1 and CDR2: SNHLY and FYNNEI. The CDR3 reads CASSERAGRTEAFF. Here the CDR3 DNA reads TGTGCCAGCAGTGAACGGGCAGGGAGGACTGAAGCTTTCTTT.

The gene calls are TRBV11-3 and TRBJ2-7, with 10 bases that match TRBD2. Trimming took 0 bases from V and 3 from J; bases not matched to a gene: 5. The CDR3 consists of 16 residues. Germline CDR1 and CDR2: SGHNT and YENEEA. This CDR3 reads CASSLDGQRGGYEQYF. The CDR3, as DNA: TGTGCCAGCAGCTTAGATGGGCAGCGGGGGGGCTACGAGCAGTACTTC.

Concerning this clonotype: A read error may produce the germline difference seen at one junction end. The rearrangement links TRBV2 to TRBJ2-7, with D perhaps matching TRBD2 (5 bases). This CDR3 is built from 11 residues. The germline gives CDR1 SNHLY, CDR2 FYNNEI. The CDR3 loop reads CASSATDLVHF. CDR3 nucleotide sequence: TGTGCCAGCAGTGCGACGGACTTAGTCCATTTC.

This clonotype occurred a few times. The chain has TRBV3-1 and TRBJ1-2; weak D call: TRBD1 (6 bases). V lost 1 base, J lost 3 bases, and 9 bases lay in between. This CDR3 spans 14 amino acids. Germline assignment: CDR1 LGHDT and CDR2 YNNKEL (reference sequence). In DNA, the CDR3 is TGTGCCAGCAGCCAAGTGGACAGATACTATGGCTACACCTTC. As protein: CASSQVDRYYGYTF.

The count of this clonotype is one. The V and J genes are TRBV20-1 and TRBJ2-5; 7 nucleotides line up with TRBD2. This CDR3 has 16 residues. Germline CDR1 and CDR2: DFQATT and SNEGSKA (reference sequence). V lost 5 bases to trimming and J lost 2 bases; unmatched junction nucleotides: 14. The CDR3 region has the DNA TGCAGTGCTCGTCTCGTGGGCGGGGGAACACAAGAGACCCAGTACTTC. Protein product: CSARLVGGGTQETQYF.

Details on this clonotype: One end of the junction does not line up with germline, which may come from a read error. V gene TRBV20-1 combines with J gene TRBJ2-3; 12 bases line up with TRBD2. CDR3 length: 13 residues. In germline, CDR1 is DFQATT, CDR2 SNEGSKA (reference sequence). CDR3 DNA sequence: TGCAGTGCTAGATGGACTAGCGGGGAAGCGCAATATTTT. Amino acids: CSARWTSGEAQYF.

This clonotype came up a few times. This chain links TRBV6-2 or TRBV6-3 with TRBJ2-7; D unresolved. The CDR3 contains 13 residues. Trimming took off 2 bases at V and 2 bases at J, with 7 bases between the two ends. Germline V gene data show CDR1 as MNHEY and CDR2 as SVGEGT. DNA for the CDR3: TGTGCCAGCAGTTACCCAAATCCCTACGAGCAGTACTTC. This translates into CASSYPNPYEQYF.

V is TRBV7-2 and J is TRBJ2-7; 11 bases align to TRBD2. This CDR3 region has 15 residues. Looked up from germline, CDR1 is SGHTA and CDR2 is FQGNSA. Germline trimming cut 7 bases from V and 2 bases from J; bases unmatched to any gene: 7. DNA of the CDR3: TGTGCCAGCAACCTCCGGACTAGCGGGCCCTACGAGCAGTACTTC. Its translation is CASNLRTSGPYEQYF.

The rearrangement uses TRBV19 and TRBJ2-3; 10 bases align to TRBD2. The CDR3 runs 15 residues. The V gene's germline CDR1 is LNHDA and CDR2 SQIVND (reference sequence). V was pared by 4 bases and J by 1 base, with 2 bases of the junction left unmatched. The CDR3 region is CASSSTSGGTDTQYF. DNA for the CDR3: TGTGCCAGTAGTAGTACTAGCGGGGGCACAGATACGCAGTATTTT.

V usage is TRBV12-5 and J usage is TRBJ2-7, with 10 bases matching TRBD1. Trimming at V came to 6 bases and at J to 3 bases, leaving 5 bases not matched to a gene. Germline V lookup: CDR1 LGHNT, CDR2 FRNRAP. This CDR3 contains 14 residues. CDR3 nucleotide sequence: TGTGCTAGTGGGTCGACAGGGGGCCGCTACGAGCAGTACTTC. Its protein is CASGSTGGRYEQYF.

This chain joins TRBV7-2 and TRBJ2-1, with 9 bases identical to TRBD2. The CDR3 is 16 residues long. V trimming: 1 base; J trimming: 8 bases; junction bases outside the gene matches: 9. The germline CDR1 and CDR2 sequences are SGHTA and FQGNSA. The CDR3 loop is CASSLGAIAGVHEQFF. The DNA of the CDR3 is TGTGCCAGCAGCTTAGGGGCCATAGCGGGAGTGCATGAGCAGTTCTTC.

The V and J genes are TRBV12-3 or TRBV12-4 and TRBJ1-1; TRBD1 matches at 7 bases. There are 13 residues in the CDR3. V gave up 6 bases and J gave up 4 bases; unmatched junction bases: 5. The CDR3 is CASSPRQGTEAFF. CDR3 nucleotides: TGTGCCAGCAGCCCCCGACAGGGCACTGAAGCTTTCTTT.

V is TRBV6-1 and J is TRBJ1-1, with TRBD1 as a possible D gene (6 bases). Trimming left V 5 bases short and J 1 base short, with 11 bases between. This CDR3 is built from 14 residues. Germline assignment: CDR1 MNHNS and CDR2 SASEGT. The CDR3: CASSTGSTNTEAFF. The CDR3 DNA sequence: TGTGCCAGCAGTACAGGGTCCACGAACACTGAAGCTTTCTTT.

The genes are TRBV20-1 and TRBJ2-2, with 9 bases that match TRBD1. CDR1 is DFQATT and CDR2 is SNEGSKA in the germline V gene (reference sequence). The CDR3 runs to 15 residues. The V gene end was trimmed by 6 bases and the J gene end by 3 bases; junction bases not matched to a gene: 8. In DNA, the CDR3 is TGCAGTGCAAGAAACCGGGACAGGGACACCGGGGAGCTGTTTTTT. Translation gives CSARNRDRDTGELFF.

The J gene is TRBJ1-5, the V gene TRBV20-1; TRBD1 matches 8 bases. Germline CDR1 reads DFQATT; CDR2 reads SNEGSKA (reference sequence). V shed 6 bases, J shed 0 bases, and the junction held 10 bases outside the gene matches. This CDR3 has 16 amino acids. The CDR3 sequence is CSATRQGLYSNQPQHF. The DNA of the CDR3 is TGCAGTGCGACCCGACAGGGGCTTTATAGCAATCAGCCCCAGCATTTT.